This TCR beta chain derives from a study of T cells after yellow fever vaccination. One entry per CDR3 protein, called by TCRdb with MiXCR from the 5' RACE reads. Here the sample spans under 200,000 distinct CDR3 sequences, around 7.3% being singletons. This clonotype has more than one count but fewer than ten. As yet, its antigen is unknown. Study results and limitations: Reappearing after the booster were most of the clones from primary vaccination (roughly 96% CD4, about 87% CD8).

This TCR was sampled from a man aged 18 to 30 who received the YFV17D yellow fever vaccine. The specimen comprised CD4+ T cells sorted from PBMCs, sampled 5 days after the first yellow fever vaccination.

CDR3 sequence: CSARDLKTTTGQNTDTQYF. In DNA form, the CDR3 reads TGCAGTGCTAGAGACCTAAAGACTACAACGGGACAGAACACAGATACGCAGTATTTT. This chain joins TRBV20-1 and TRBJ2-3, with 7 bases fitting TRBD1. V was pared by 0 bases and J by 2 bases, with 17 bases of the junction left unmatched. The CDR3 extends over 19 amino acids. CDR1 and CDR2 from the germline V gene are DFQATT and SNEGSKA (reference sequence).